Below, 21 T cell receptor beta chains from the same sample are listed, as sequenced in a study of T cell changes during pregnancy in multiple sclerosis. The protocol was immunoSEQ multiplex PCR, while the TCRdb copy is restricted to in-frame clones and leaves out a portion. Altogether about 73,000 clones are present, around 90% being singletons, with the ten largest covering less than 2.5%. The sequenced sample was peripheral blood, obtained in the second trimester of pregnancy. These receptors were collected from a female donor in good health, enrolled as a control in a pregnancy study.

The V call is TRBV27, the J call TRBJ2-1; D is undetermined. The CDR3 totals 13 residues. CDR1 and CDR2 from the germline V gene are MNHEY and SMNVEV (reference sequence). The ends were cut back, 5 bases at V and 6 bases at J, with 11 bases in the middle. The CDR3 is CASSKDRVNEQFF. The CDR3 coding sequence is TGTGCCAGCAGTAAAGATCGGGTCAATGAGCAGTTCTTC.

This clone appeared once. V usage is TRBV5-1 and J usage is TRBJ1-6; 9 bases are a match to TRBD1. Trimming removed 6 bases from V and 6 bases from J; junction bases left unmatched: 4. This CDR3 is built from 14 residues. Germline V gene sequence: CDR1 SGHRS, CDR2 YFSETQ. CDR3 sequence: CASKGQGLNSPLHF. Here the CDR3 DNA reads TGCGCCAGCAAGGGACAGGGACTTAATTCACCCCTCCACTTT.

This clone was seen a handful of times. V is TRBV7-9 and J is TRBJ1-1; D gene uncertain. Germline CDR1 reads SEHNR; CDR2 reads FQNEAQ (reference sequence). Between the trimmed V and J ends, which lost 5 bases and 0 bases, there was a span of 7 bases. The CDR3 has 13 residues. The CDR3 nucleotides are TGTGCCAGCAGCGACGGGATGAACACTGAAGCTTTCTTT. As protein: CASSDGMNTEAFF.

The CDR3 protein is CASVRSPGGSEQYF. The CDR3 DNA reads TGTGCCAGCGTTAGGTCCCCAGGGGGCAGCGAGCAGTACTTC. V gene TRBV7-2 combines with J gene TRBJ2-7, with 8 bases identical to TRBD1. This CDR3 spans 14 amino acids. V trimming: 8 bases; J trimming: 6 bases; junction bases outside the gene matches: 12. Germline assignment: CDR1 SGHTA and CDR2 FQGNSA.

The chain carries TRBV21-1 and TRBJ1-2; whether TRBD1, the table's D call, matches the DNA was not checked. TRBV21-1 is a known pseudogene. The CDR3 is 15 residues long. This chain's CDR3 is CASSKAGTAQGGYTF. CDR3 sequence (DNA): TGTGCCAGCAGCAAAGCCGGGACAGCTCAAGGCGGCTACACCTTC.

The chain employs TRBV5-6 and TRBJ2-7, with 7 bases fitting TRBD1. The CDR3 extends over 14 amino acids. V gave up 3 bases and J gave up 3 bases; unmatched junction bases: 6. The germline V gene has CDR1 SGHDT and CDR2 YYEEEE. In DNA form, the CDR3 reads TGTGCCAGCAGCTCCACAGGGGCGAGCTACGAGCAGTACTTC. It translates to CASSSTGASYEQYF.

This clone is a singleton in its sample. The CDR3 DNA reads TGTGCCAGCAGCGCGACAGTGAATGAAAAACTGTTTTTT. Translated: CASSATVNEKLFF. V usage is TRBV5-5 and J usage is TRBJ1-4, with TRBD1 as a possible D gene (5 bases). Looked up from germline, CDR1 is SGHKS and CDR2 is YYEKEE (reference sequence). The CDR3 has 13 amino acids. The ends were cut back, 4 bases at V and 5 bases at J, with 9 bases in the middle.

The chain has TRBV7-3 and TRBJ1-1, with a weak D call TRBD1 (5 bases). Germline V CDR1 and CDR2: SGHTA, FQGTGA. V was pared by 2 bases and J by 4 bases, with 20 bases between. CDR3 size: 17 residues. The CDR3 DNA sequence: TGTGCCAGCAGCTTATTGGCGCTGGGGGGTGGCGTCACTGAAGCTTTCTTT. Its protein product is CASSLLALGGGVTEAFF.

The gene calls are TRBV4-3 and TRBJ1-1, with D tentatively TRBD1 (6 bases). The V end was cut by 2 bases, the J end by 5 bases, with 9 bases between. Germline CDR1 and CDR2: LGHNA and YSLEER. The CDR3 runs 13 residues. CDR3 nucleotide sequence: TGCGCCAGCAGCCAAACCCAGGGGACTGAAGCTTTCTTT. The encoded protein is CASSQTQGTEAFF.

The J gene is TRBJ1-4, the V gene TRBV19; D gene unclear. The V and J ends lost 4 bases and 4 bases respectively, with 13 bases between them. From germline, CDR1 is LNHDA and CDR2 SQIVND (reference sequence). The CDR3 sequence is 15 residues long. CDR3 sequence (DNA): TGTGCCAGTAGTAACGTGGCAGGTATTAATGAAAAACTGTTTTTT. It is translated as CASSNVAGINEKLFF.

This rearrangement joins TRBV28 to TRBJ2-1; 9 nucleotides line up with TRBD2. CDR1 is MDHEN, CDR2 SYDVKM, per germline. This CDR3 is built from 15 residues. V shed 5 bases, J shed 6 bases, and the junction held 8 bases outside the gene matches. CDR3 DNA: TGTGCCAGCAGTCCCTACCTAGCGGGGTCCAATGAGCAGTTCTTC. Translating gives CASSPYLAGSNEQFF.

This chain uses TRBV5-5 with TRBJ1-5; a weak D match, TRBD1 (6 bases). The V end lost 2 bases, the J end lost 3 bases, and 15 bases lay between the germline ends. This CDR3 is built from 16 residues. From germline, CDR1 is SGHKS and CDR2 YYEKEE (reference sequence). CDR3 DNA: TGTGCCAGCAGCTTACGGTTTGGACAGACCAATCAGCCCCAGCATTTT. Translated: CASSLRFGQTNQPQHF.

A remark on this clone: The junction departs from the called germline gene at one end, perhaps through a read error. This chain uses TRBV19 with TRBJ1-1; the D gene is possibly TRBD1 (6 bases). Germline V gene data show CDR1 as LNHDA and CDR2 as SQIVND (reference sequence). The CDR3 is 14 amino acids. CDR3 coding DNA: TGTGCCAGTAGTATGAGACAGGTGAACGCTGAAGCTTTCTTT. Protein sequence: CASSMRQVNAEAFF.

The V call is TRBV27, the J call TRBJ1-1; D remains ambiguous. This CDR3 region has 14 residues. Trimming cost V 9 bases and J 0 bases, with 14 bases left between them. CDR1 is MNHEY and CDR2 is SMNVEV in the germline V gene (reference sequence). CDR3 in DNA: TGTGCCAGTCAGGCGCGGGGAATGAACACTGAAGCTTTCTTT. Translated, it gives CASQARGMNTEAFF.

This clone came up a few times. This chain connects TRBV9 to TRBJ1-1; D call uncertain. The CDR3 has 14 residues. Between the trimmed V and J ends, which lost 1 base and 0 bases, there was a span of 7 bases. Germline V CDR1 and CDR2: SGDLS, YYNGEE. The CDR3, as DNA: TGTGCCAGCAGCGTACAGGCCATGAACACTGAAGCTTTCTTT. Translation gives CASSVQAMNTEAFF.

The V gene is TRBV29-1, the J gene TRBJ2-3; no reliable D call. The CDR3 has 10 amino acids. V was cut by 7 bases and J by 3 bases, with 5 bases left in between. Germline CDR1 reads SQVTM; CDR2 reads ANQGSEA. The CDR3 reads CSAHTDTQYF. The CDR3 DNA is TGCAGCGCCCATACAGATACGCAGTATTTT.

This chain links TRBV27 with TRBJ1-2; maybe TRBD1 (5 bases). The CDR3 spans 15 residues. Looked up from germline, CDR1 is MNHEY and CDR2 is SMNVEV (reference sequence). V shed 5 bases and J shed 0 bases, with 13 bases lying between them. CDR3: CASSRDGLANYGYTF. The CDR3 DNA follows: TGTGCCAGCAGTAGGGACGGACTAGCTAACTATGGCTACACCTTC.

The V gene is TRBV28, the J gene TRBJ1-2; D ambiguous. The V and J ends lost 6 bases and 3 bases respectively, with 14 bases between them. From germline, CDR1 is MDHEN and CDR2 SYDVKM. This CDR3 comprises 14 residues. CDR3 loop: CASSPRTSYYGYTF. CDR3 DNA sequence: TGTGCCAGCAGCCCTAGGACTTCCTACTATGGCTACACCTTC.

V gene TRBV30 combines with J gene TRBJ2-6; TRBD2 matches 8 bases. Germline V CDR1 and CDR2: GTSNPN, SVGIG (reference sequence). The CDR3 totals 14 residues. After removal of 4 bases from V and 2 bases from J, the junction contained 1 base not matched to a gene. In DNA form, the CDR3 reads TGTGCCTGGACCGGGGGGGCTGGGGCCAACGTCCTGACTTTC. It is translated as CAWTGGAGANVLTF.

The rearrangement links TRBV11-3 to TRBJ2-1, with D possibly TRBD1 on 7 matching bases. The length of the CDR3 is 16 residues. The V gene's germline CDR1 is SGHNT and CDR2 YENEEA. The V end lost 5 bases, the J end lost 1 base, and 15 bases lay between the germline ends. In nucleotides, the CDR3 is TGTGCCAGCAGCCATACGACAGGGAGGTCCTACAATGAGCAGTTCTTC. Its protein is CASSHTTGRSYNEQFF. The complete variable domain, with remaining parts taken from reference TRBV11-3 and TRBJ2-1, reads EAGVVQSPRYKIIEKKQPVAFWCNPISGHNTLYWYLQNLGQGPELLIRYENEEAVDDSQLPKDRFSAERLKGVDSTLKIQPAELGDSAVYLCASSHTTGRSYNEQFFGPGTRLTVL.

This clone was observed once. The rearrangement joins TRBV15 to TRBJ2-2; 9 bases map to TRBD1. V was pared by 0 bases and J by 7 bases, with 6 bases of the junction left unmatched. This CDR3 has 16 amino acids. Per the germline V gene, CDR1 is LNHNV and CDR2 is YYDKDF (reference sequence). This CDR3 is CATSRDRTGVVGELFF. CDR3 coding DNA: TGTGCCACCAGCAGAGATAGGACAGGGGTAGTCGGGGAGCTGTTTTTT. Filled out from reference TRBV15 and TRBJ2-2, the complete variable domain reads DAMVIQNPRYQVTQFGKPVTLSCSQTLNHNVMYWYQQKSSQAPKLLFHYYDKDFNNEADTPDNFQSRRPNTSFCFLDIRSPGLGDTAMYLCATSRDRTGVVGELFFGEGSRLTVL.